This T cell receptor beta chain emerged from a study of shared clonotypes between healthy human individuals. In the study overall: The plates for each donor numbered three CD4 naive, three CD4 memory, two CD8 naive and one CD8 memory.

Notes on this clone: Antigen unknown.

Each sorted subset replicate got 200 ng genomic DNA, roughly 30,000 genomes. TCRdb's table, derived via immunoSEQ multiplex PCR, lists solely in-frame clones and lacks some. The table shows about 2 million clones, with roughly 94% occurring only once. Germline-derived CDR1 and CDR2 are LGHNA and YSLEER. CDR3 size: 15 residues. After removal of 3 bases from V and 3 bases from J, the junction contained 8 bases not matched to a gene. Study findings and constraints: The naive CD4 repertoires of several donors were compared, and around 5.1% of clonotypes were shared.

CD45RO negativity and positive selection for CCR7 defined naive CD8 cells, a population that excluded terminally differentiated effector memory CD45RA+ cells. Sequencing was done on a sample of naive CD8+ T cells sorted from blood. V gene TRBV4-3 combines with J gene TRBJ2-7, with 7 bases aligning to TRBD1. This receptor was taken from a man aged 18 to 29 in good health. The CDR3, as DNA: TGCGCCAGCAGCCAGGGTGACAGGGAGAACTACGAGCAGTACTTC. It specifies CASSQGDRENYEQYF.